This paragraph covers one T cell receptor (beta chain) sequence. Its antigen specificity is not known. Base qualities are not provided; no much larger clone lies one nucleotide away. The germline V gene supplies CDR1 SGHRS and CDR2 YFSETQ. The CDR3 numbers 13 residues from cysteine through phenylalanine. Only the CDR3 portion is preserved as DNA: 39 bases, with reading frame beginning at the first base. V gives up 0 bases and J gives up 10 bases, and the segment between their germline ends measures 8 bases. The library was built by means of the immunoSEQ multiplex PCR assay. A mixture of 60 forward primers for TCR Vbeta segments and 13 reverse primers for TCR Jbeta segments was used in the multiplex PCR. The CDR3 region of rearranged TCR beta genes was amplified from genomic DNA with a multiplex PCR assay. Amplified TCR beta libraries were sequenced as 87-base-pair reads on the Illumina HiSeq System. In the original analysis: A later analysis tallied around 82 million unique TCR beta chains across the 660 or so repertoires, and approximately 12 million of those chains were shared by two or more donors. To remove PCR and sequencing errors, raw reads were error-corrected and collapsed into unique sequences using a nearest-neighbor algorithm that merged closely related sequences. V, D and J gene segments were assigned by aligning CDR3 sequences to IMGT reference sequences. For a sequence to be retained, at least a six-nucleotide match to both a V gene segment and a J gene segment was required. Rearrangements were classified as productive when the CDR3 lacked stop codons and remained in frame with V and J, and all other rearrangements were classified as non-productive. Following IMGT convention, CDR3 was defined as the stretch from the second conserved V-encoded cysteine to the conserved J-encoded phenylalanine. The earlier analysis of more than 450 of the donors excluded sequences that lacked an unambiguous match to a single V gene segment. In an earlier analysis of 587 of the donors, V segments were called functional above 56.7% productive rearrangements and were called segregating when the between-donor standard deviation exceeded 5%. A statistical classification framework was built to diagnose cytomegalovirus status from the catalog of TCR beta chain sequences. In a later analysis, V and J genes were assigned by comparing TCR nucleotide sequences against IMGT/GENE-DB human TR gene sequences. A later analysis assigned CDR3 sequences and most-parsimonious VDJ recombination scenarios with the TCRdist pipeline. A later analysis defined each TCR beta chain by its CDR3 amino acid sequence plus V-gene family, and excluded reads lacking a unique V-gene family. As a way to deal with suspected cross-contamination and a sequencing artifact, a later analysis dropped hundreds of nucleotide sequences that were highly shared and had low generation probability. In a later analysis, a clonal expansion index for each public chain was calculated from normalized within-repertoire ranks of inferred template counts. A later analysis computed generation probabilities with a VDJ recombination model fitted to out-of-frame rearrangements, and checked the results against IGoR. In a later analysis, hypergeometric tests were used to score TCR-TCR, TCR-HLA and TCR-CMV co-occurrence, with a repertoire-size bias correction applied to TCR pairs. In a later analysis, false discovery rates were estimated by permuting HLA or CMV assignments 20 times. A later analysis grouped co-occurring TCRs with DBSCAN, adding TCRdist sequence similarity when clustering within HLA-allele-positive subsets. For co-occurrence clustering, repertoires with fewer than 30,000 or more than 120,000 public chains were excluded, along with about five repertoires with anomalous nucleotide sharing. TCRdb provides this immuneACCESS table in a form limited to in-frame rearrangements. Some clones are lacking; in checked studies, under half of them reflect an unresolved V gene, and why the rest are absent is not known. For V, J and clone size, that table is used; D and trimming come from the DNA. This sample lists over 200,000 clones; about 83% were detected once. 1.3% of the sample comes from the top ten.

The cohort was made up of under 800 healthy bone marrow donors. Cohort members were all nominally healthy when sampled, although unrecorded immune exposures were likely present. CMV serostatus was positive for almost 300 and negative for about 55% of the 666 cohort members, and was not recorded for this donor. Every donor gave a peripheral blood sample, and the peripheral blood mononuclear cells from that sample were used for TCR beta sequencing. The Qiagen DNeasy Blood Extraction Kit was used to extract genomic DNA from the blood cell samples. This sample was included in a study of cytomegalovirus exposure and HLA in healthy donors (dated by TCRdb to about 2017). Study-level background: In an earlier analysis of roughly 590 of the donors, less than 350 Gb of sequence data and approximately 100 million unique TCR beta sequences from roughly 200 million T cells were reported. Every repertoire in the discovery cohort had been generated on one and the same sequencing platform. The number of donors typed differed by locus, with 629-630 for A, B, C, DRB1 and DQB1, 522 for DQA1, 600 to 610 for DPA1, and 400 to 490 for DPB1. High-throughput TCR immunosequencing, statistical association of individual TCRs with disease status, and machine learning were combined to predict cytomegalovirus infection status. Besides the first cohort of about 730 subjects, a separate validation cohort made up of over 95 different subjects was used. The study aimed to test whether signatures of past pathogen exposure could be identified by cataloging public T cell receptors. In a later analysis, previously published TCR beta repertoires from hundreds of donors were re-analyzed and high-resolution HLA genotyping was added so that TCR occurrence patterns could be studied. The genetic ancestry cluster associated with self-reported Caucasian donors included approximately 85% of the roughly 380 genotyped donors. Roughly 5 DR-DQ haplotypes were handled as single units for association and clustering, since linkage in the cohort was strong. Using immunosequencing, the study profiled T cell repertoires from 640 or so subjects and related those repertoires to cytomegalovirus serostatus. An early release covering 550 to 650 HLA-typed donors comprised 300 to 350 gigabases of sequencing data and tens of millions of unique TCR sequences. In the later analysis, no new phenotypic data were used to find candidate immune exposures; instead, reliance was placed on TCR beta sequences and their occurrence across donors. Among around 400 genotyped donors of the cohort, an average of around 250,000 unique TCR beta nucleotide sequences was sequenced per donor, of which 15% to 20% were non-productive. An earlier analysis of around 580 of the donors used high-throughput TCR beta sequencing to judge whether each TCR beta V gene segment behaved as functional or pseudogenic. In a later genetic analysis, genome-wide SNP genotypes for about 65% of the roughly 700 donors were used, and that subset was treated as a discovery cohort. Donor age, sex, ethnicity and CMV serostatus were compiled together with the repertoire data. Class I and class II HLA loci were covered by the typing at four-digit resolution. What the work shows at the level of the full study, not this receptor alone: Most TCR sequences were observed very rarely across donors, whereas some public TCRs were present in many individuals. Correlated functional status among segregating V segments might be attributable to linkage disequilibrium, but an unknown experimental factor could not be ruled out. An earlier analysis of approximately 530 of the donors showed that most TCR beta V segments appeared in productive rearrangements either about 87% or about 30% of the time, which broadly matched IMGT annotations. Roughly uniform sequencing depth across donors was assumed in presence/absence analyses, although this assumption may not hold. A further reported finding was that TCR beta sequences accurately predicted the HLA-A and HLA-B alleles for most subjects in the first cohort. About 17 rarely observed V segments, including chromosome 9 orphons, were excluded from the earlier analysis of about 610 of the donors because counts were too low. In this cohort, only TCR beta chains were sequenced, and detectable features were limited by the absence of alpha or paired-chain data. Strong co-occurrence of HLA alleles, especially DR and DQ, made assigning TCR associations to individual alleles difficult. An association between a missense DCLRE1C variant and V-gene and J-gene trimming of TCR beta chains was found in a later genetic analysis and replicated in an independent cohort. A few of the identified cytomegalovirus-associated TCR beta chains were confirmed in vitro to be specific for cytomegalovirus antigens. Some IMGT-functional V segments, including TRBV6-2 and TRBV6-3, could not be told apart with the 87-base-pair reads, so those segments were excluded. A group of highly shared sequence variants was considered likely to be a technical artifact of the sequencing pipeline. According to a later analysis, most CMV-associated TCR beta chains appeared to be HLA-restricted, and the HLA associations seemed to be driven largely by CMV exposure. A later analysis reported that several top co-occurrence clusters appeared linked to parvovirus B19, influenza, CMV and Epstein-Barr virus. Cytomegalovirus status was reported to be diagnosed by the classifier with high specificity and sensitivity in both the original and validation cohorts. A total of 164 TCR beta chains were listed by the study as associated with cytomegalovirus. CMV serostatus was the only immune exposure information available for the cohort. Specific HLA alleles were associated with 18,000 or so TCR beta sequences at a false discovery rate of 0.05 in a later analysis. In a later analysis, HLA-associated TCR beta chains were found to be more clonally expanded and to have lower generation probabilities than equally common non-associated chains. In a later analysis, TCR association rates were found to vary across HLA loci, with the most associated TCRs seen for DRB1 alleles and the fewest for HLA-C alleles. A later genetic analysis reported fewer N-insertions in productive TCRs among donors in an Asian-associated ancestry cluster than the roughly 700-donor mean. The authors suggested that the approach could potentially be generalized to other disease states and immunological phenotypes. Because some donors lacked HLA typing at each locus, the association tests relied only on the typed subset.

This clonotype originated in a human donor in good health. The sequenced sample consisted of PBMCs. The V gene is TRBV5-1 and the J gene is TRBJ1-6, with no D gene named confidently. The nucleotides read TGCGCCAGCAGCTTGGGTGAGATGTCACCCCTCCACTTT. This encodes CASSLGEMSPLHF. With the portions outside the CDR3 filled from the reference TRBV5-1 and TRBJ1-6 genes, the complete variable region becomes KAGVTQTPRYLIKTRGQQVTLSCSPISGHRSVSWYQQTPGQGLQFLFEYFSETQRNKGNFPGRFSGRQFSNSRSEMNVSTLELGDSALYLCASSLGEMSPLHFGNGTRLTVT.